This T cell receptor beta chain originates from a study of T cells in Graves' hyperthyroidism and ophthalmopathy. Study-wide results and limits: Blood held most thyroid clonotypes expanded above 0.001 frequency.

The CDR3 is 15 amino acids. After removal of 0 bases from V and 1 base from J, the junction contained 2 bases not matched to a gene. Per germline, CDR1 MNHEY and CDR2 SMNVEV (reference sequence). Amplified TCR beta CDR3 regions came from RNA transcripts. HTBI primers were employed in a first-round RT-PCR of the TCR CDR3. TCRdb recomputed calls from the multiplex PCR reads with MiXCR, one row per CDR3 protein. Of hundreds of thousands of distinct CDR3 sequences listed, approximately 14% are singletons. This clonotype was found many times. Its antigen is not identified. V is TRBV27 and J is TRBJ2-7; 8 nucleotides match TRBD1. The sequencing sample was made of blood. This TCR came from a woman aged 18-35 years with Graves' hyperthyroidism. The chain's CDR3 is CASSLSGQVSYEQYF. CDR3 sequence (DNA): TGTGCCAGCAGTTTATCGGGACAGGTATCCTACGAGCAGTACTTC.